These T cell receptor beta chains were read from a single sample in a study of blood T cell repertoires in COVID-19. Using immunoSEQ multiplex PCR, the repertoire was profiled, and TCRdb retains in-frame clones only, with some absent. This sample has some 250,000 clones, with roughly four fifths found just once. The source material was peripheral blood. The receptors stem from a man aged 25-45 years who had recovered from COVID-19. The CDR3 runs from the conserved cysteine through the conserved F or W. D genes are given only for firm matches. The size of a clone is reported for some rows only, either as once, few or many, or as a class for expanded clones.

clone_size	d_call	j_call	v_call	cdr3_nt	cdr3_aa
few	.	TRBJ2-5	TRBV4-1	TGCGCCAGCAGCCATTACCAGACTAGTCGATCAGAGACCCAGTACTTC	CASSHYQTSRSETQYF
.	TRBD1	TRBJ1-2	TRBV7-3	TGTGCCAGCAGCTTAGGGGACAGAGGGAATGGCTACACCTTC	CASSLGDRGNGYTF
.	.	TRBJ2-2	TRBV5-4	TGTGCCAGCAGCGAGGACAGATACACCGGGGAGCTGTTTTTT	CASSEDRYTGELFF
once	.	TRBJ2-7	TRBV27	TGTGCCAGCAGAGGATCCAACGTACGGGGAGACGAGCAGTACTTC	CASRGSNVRGDEQYF
.	.	TRBJ2-4	TRBV7-9	TGTGCCAGCAGCTCAGCAGACAGCAAAAACATTCAGTACTTC	CASSSADSKNIQYF
.	TRBD2	TRBJ2-2	TRBV5-6	TGTGCCAGCAGCCGCCAGCGGGGGGGAGTCACCGGGGAGCTGTTTTTT	CASSRQRGGVTGELFF
.	TRBD1	TRBJ1-2	TRBV15	TGTGCCACCAGCAGAGACAGGGGGCGATGGGATGGCTACACCTTC	CATSRDRGRWDGYTF
.	TRBD2	TRBJ2-4	TRBV5-8	TGTGCCAGCAGCTTGAGGCCACTAGCGGGGGCGCGAGAGGTCAAAAACATTCAGTACTTC	CASSLRPLAGAREVKNIQYF
.	TRBD1	TRBJ2-2	TRBV9	TGTGCCAGCAGCGCTAGAGGGACAGGGGGTACCGGGGAGCTGTTTTTT	CASSARGTGGTGELFF
.	TRBD1	TRBJ1-5	TRBV12-3/TRBV12-4	TGTGCCAGCAGTTCAGGGGGACCTCGGGCCCAGCATTTT	CASSSGGPRAQHF
.	TRBD1	TRBJ2-2	TRBV5-4	TGTGCCGTCCTGGGACAGACCACCGGGGAGCTGTTTTTT	CAVLGQTTGELFF
few	TRBD1	TRBJ2-3	TRBV10-3	TGTGCCATCAGGGACCGGGACAGGGGGCAGCAAGATACGCAGTATTTT	CAIRDRDRGQQDTQYF
.	TRBD1	TRBJ1-6	TRBV2	TGTGCCAGCAGGGACAGGGTGCGATCACCCCTCCACTTT	CASRDRVRSPLHF
.	TRBD1	TRBJ1-2	TRBV7-2	TGTGCTACCGGGACAGGGTTGTTTGGCTACACCTTC	CATGTGLFGYTF
once	.	TRBJ1-2	TRBV9	TGTGCCAGCAGCGTAGATTACAGCCAGCGGGGCTACACCTTC	CASSVDYSQRGYTF
.	TRBD1	TRBJ1-2	TRBV10-3	TGTGCCATCAGTGGAGTGGGACAGATCTATGGCTACACCTTC	CAISGVGQIYGYTF
.	.	TRBJ2-1	TRBV7-9	TGTGCCAGCAGCTTGGCGGGAACCTACAATGAGCAGTTCTTC	CASSLAGTYNEQFF
.	.	TRBJ2-1	TRBV11-3	TGTGCCAGCACCCTAGGATCAGGGGAGAGGAATGAGCAGTTCTTC	CASTLGSGERNEQFF
.	TRBD1	TRBJ1-1	TRBV4-1	TGCGCCAGCAGCCAAGACGAGCCGGGACAGACGATGAACACTGAAGCTTTCTTT	CASSQDEPGQTMNTEAFF
once	TRBD2	TRBJ2-3	TRBV6-5	TGTGCCAGCAGTTATGGAGCGGGGGCCACAGATACGCAGTATTTT	CASSYGAGATDTQYF
once	.	TRBJ2-1	TRBV6-5	TGTGCCAGCAGTTACTCCCTAGCTGATTTAAATGAGCAGTTCTTC	CASSYSLADLNEQFF
.	TRBD1	TRBJ1-1	TRBV3-1/TRBV3-2	TGTGCCAGCAGCCTGGGACAGGGCAATAAAAGAACTGAAGCTTTCTTT	CASSLGQGNKRTEAFF
once	TRBD1	TRBJ2-7	TRBV18	TGTGCCAGCTCACCGCGCGATGTGACAGGGACCAACGAGCAGTACTTC	CASSPRDVTGTNEQYF
.	.	TRBJ1-5	TRBV7-2	TGTGCCAGCAGCTTATCCGCGATCAATCAGCCCCAGCATTTT	CASSLSAINQPQHF
.	.	TRBJ2-5	TRBV7-2	TGTGCCAGCAGCTTAGGGGGCTTATCAAGTGCGGAGACCCAGTACTTC	CASSLGGLSSAETQYF
.	.	TRBJ2-2	TRBV7-9	TGTGCCAGCAGCTTAATATTAACCGGGGAGCTGTTTTTT	CASSLILTGELFF
.	.	TRBJ2-5	TRBV6-5	TGTGCCAGCAGTTACCCTGAGGAAGGTGGAGAGACCCAGTACTTC	CASSYPEEGGETQYF
.	.	TRBJ1-6	TRBV3-1/TRBV3-2	TGTGCCAGCAGCCAAGTTGGTGGTGTCCGGAATTCACCCCTCCACTTT	CASSQVGGVRNSPLHF
.	.	TRBJ1-2	TRBV4-1	TGCGCCAGCAGCCAGCTTCTTGGGGGGGGCTACACCTTC	CASSQLLGGGYTF
.	.	TRBJ2-2	TRBV13	TGTGCCAGCAGCGCCTTCGGCCGGGCGAACACCGGGGAGCTGTTTTTT	CASSAFGRANTGELFF
.	.	TRBJ1-6	TRBV3-1/TRBV3-2	TGTGCCAGCAGCCACGACAGCCCCAATTCACCCCTCCACTTT	CASSHDSPNSPLHF
.	.	TRBJ2-1	TRBV7-8	TGTGCCAGCAGCTCCGTCCGGCGGGATGAGCAGTTCTTC	CASSSVRRDEQFF
.	TRBD1	TRBJ1-5	TRBV18	TGTGCCAGCCAGGGGGGTGCCAATCAGCCCCAGCATTTT	CASQGGANQPQHF
.	.	TRBJ1-2	TRBV5-6	TGTGCCAGCGATTCCATAACGACACCCGGCTACACCTTC	CASDSITTPGYTF
few	.	TRBJ1-5	TRBV7-3	TGTGCCAGCAGTCAAGATGAGACACAGCCCCAGCATTTT	CASSQDETQPQHF
.	.	TRBJ2-3	TRBV10-3	TGTGCCATCAGTGAGTCGATCCAGCGCACTAGCACAGATACGCAGTATTTT	CAISESIQRTSTDTQYF
.	TRBD1	TRBJ1-2	TRBV4-1	TGCGCCAGCAGCCGGATCCAGGGGGCGCAGGACTATGGCTACACCTTC	CASSRIQGAQDYGYTF
.	TRBD1	TRBJ1-2	TRBV18	TGTGCCAGCTCATTGGGACAGGGAGGCTCTGGCTACACCTTC	CASSLGQGGSGYTF
once	TRBD1	TRBJ1-6	TRBV5-1	TGCGCCAGCAGCTTCGGACAGGGGGGTGGCTTCCAAGATTCACCCCTCCACTTT	CASSFGQGGGFQDSPLHF
.	TRBD1	TRBJ2-2	TRBV7-8	TGTGCCAGCAGCGCCGGACAGGGCGGGACCGGGGAGCTGTTTTTT	CASSAGQGGTGELFF
once	.	TRBJ1-2	TRBV5-4	TGTGCCAGCAGCCCCCAGGACAGCTATGGCTACACCTTC	CASSPQDSYGYTF
.	.	TRBJ2-5	TRBV20-1	TGCAGTGCTAGTAAGGCGGCTGTCCTCGTCCAAGAGACCCAGTACTTC	CSASKAAVLVQETQYF
.	TRBD2	TRBJ2-3	TRBV7-6	TGTGCCAGCAGCCCTTTGGCGGGGGGGCGACTAGATACGCAGTATTTT	CASSPLAGGRLDTQYF
once	.	TRBJ1-6	TRBV2	TGTGCCAGCGAACTCCGGGAGTATAATTCACCCCTCCACTTT	CASELREYNSPLHF
few	TRBD1	TRBJ2-7	TRBV12-3/TRBV12-4	TGTGCCAGCAAACGAGGGACAGCCGACGAGCAGTACTTC	CASKRGTADEQYF
.	.	TRBJ1-5	TRBV7-8	TGTGCCAGCAGCTTAGCGGGGGGACTCGGTCAGCCCCAGCATTTT	CASSLAGGLGQPQHF
once	TRBD1	TRBJ2-5	TRBV2	TGTGCCAGCAGTGAAGTTCGACAGGGTCTTTCAGAGACCCAGTACTTC	CASSEVRQGLSETQYF
.	.	TRBJ1-5	TRBV10-3	TGTGCCATCAGTGAACAAAGGGGGGGGACGGGGCCCCAGCATTTT	CAISEQRGGTGPQHF
.	.	TRBJ2-5	TRBV18	TGTGCCAGCTCACCACCCGGCGGGGCGCCTGAGACCCAGTACTTC	CASSPPGGAPETQYF
.	.	TRBJ1-2	TRBV25-1	TGTGCCAGCAGTGAAATCGGCGGGGCACCTAGTTATGGCTACACCTTC	CASSEIGGAPSYGYTF
.	TRBD1	TRBJ2-3	TRBV9	TGTGCCAGCAGCGTACGGGACAGGGTCACAGATACGCAGTATTTT	CASSVRDRVTDTQYF
.	.	TRBJ2-5	TRBV5-1	TGCGCCAGCAGCTTGGACACCCAAGAGACCCAGTACTTC	CASSLDTQETQYF
.	TRBD1	TRBJ2-1	TRBV11-3	TGTGCCAGCAGCCCAACCCGGGACAGGGGCTACAATGAGCAGTTCTTC	CASSPTRDRGYNEQFF
.	TRBD1	TRBJ1-2	TRBV6-5	TGTGCCAGCAGTTCTGGGACAGGGCCGGGTGGCTACACCTTC	CASSSGTGPGGYTF
.	.	TRBJ2-1	TRBV4-1	TGCGCCAGCAGCCAAGTTGGCCGCGAGCAGTTCTTC	CASSQVGREQFF
.	.	TRBJ1-2	TRBV9	TGTGCCAGCAGCGTAGACCTTCTCGGCTATGGCTACACCTTC	CASSVDLLGYGYTF
.	.	TRBJ1-1	TRBV18	TGTGCCAGCTCACCAGGTAGACCGGGATTAAGCACTGAAGCTTTCTTT	CASSPGRPGLSTEAFF